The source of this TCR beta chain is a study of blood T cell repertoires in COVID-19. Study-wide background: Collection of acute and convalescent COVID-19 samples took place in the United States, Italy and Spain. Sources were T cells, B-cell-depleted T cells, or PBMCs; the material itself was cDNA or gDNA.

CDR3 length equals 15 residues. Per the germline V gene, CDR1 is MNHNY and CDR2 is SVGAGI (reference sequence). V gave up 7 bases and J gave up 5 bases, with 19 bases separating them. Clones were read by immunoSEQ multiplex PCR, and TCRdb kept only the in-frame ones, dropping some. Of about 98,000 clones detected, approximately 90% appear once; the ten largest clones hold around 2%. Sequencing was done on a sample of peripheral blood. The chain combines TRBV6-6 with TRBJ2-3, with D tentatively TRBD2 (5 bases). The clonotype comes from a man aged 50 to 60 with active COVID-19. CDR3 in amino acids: CASNQRSHWGDTQYF. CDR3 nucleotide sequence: TGTGCCAGCAATCAGCGGTCCCACTGGGGAGATACGCAGTATTTT.